The 3 T cell receptor beta chains presented below share a single source sample, sequenced in a study of tumour-infiltrating T cells in Burkitt lymphoma. Sequencing was performed with immunoSEQ multiplex PCR; in TCRdb, only in-frame clones are kept and a portion is missing. The sample lists thousands of clones, approximately 87% occurring once. The sample was tumor tissue. These TCRs come from a human donor with Burkitt lymphoma.

This chain connects TRBV15 to TRBJ1-1; maybe TRBD1 (5 bases). The CDR3 has 15 residues. Trimming shortened V by 5 bases and J by 1 base, and 14 bases separated the two germline ends. In germline, CDR1 is LNHNV, CDR2 YYDKDF (reference sequence). CDR3 loop: CATSAYPGTNTEAFF. The DNA of the CDR3 is TGTGCCACCAGCGCTTACCCCGGGACGAACACTGAAGCTTTCTTT.

The DNA for the CDR3 is TGCGCCAGCAGCCGAGGGACTAGCGGGAGTAACTACGAGCAGTACTTC. Its protein is CASSRGTSGSNYEQYF. The chain carries TRBV4-1 and TRBJ2-7, with 14 bases lining up with TRBD2. Germline loops: CDR1 MGHRA, CDR2 YSYEKL. The V segment lost 4 bases and the J segment 3 bases; nucleotides outside the gene matches: 5. The CDR3 runs to 16 residues.

The chain carries TRBV6-5 and TRBJ2-7; 7 positions match TRBD2. The CDR3 is made up of 16 amino acids. With V trimmed by 1 base and J by 3 bases, 9 bases remained unmatched. Germline V CDR1 and CDR2: MNHEY, SVGAGI. The CDR3 loop is CASSYLGLAGHYEQYF. CDR3 DNA: TGTGCCAGCAGTTACTTAGGTTTAGCGGGCCACTACGAGCAGTACTTC.